One sample yielded the 31 T cell receptor beta chains listed below, sequenced in a study of blood T cell repertoires in COVID-19. The repertoire was sequenced with immunoSEQ multiplex PCR; TCRdb's copy has only in-frame clones and lacks some. The data show over 250,000 clones, approximately 85% seen once. Source material: peripheral blood. The receptors come from a woman aged 70-85 years with acute or convalescent COVID-19.

The sample holds one count of this clone. The chain carries TRBV19 and TRBJ2-6; D is possibly TRBD2 (5 bases). In germline, CDR1 is LNHDA, CDR2 SQIVND (reference sequence). This CDR3 has 19 amino acids. Trimming stripped 4 bases from V and 0 bases from J, with 19 bases between. As DNA, the CDR3 is TGTGCCAGTAGTAATTCCGGACTTCATCAACTCTCTGGGGCCAACGTCCTGACTTTC. This gives the protein CASSNSGLHQLSGANVLTF.

The chain links TRBV5-6 to TRBJ1-5; the D gene is possibly TRBD1 (5 bases). CDR1 and CDR2 from the germline V gene are SGHDT and YYEEEE. Trimming took 0 bases from V and 2 from J, leaving 12 bases between them. There are 16 residues in the CDR3. The CDR3 spells CASSLALGGGNQPQHF. The CDR3 DNA reads as TGTGCCAGCAGCTTGGCTTTGGGGGGAGGCAATCAGCCCCAGCATTTT.

V and J are TRBV7-6 and TRBJ2-1, with a possible D match to TRBD2 (5 bases). The CDR3 is made up of 10 amino acids. V was pared by 7 bases and J by 10 bases, with 8 bases between. Germline V lookup: CDR1 SGHVS, CDR2 FNYEAQ. The CDR3 sequence: CASTGKEQFF. CDR3 bases: TGTGCCAGCACGGGGAAGGAGCAGTTCTTC.

CDR3 nucleotide sequence: TGTGCCAGCAGCTTGAATCGGTACGAGCAGTACTTC. Translating gives CASSLNRYEQYF. The rearrangement joins TRBV5-8 to TRBJ2-7; D is ambiguous. Germline loops: CDR1 SGHTS, CDR2 YDEGEE. The CDR3 is made up of 12 amino acids. The V and J ends lost 1 base and 4 bases respectively, with 6 bases between them.

This chain links TRBV5-6 with TRBJ2-5, with a possible D match to TRBD2 (7 bases). CDR3 length: 14 residues. Germline CDR1 SGHDT, CDR2 YYEEEE. The V and J ends lost 4 bases and 2 bases respectively, with 12 bases between them. CDR3 sequence: CASSLGGGQETQYF. In DNA, the CDR3 is TGTGCCAGCAGCCTGGGAGGGGGTCAAGAGACCCAGTACTTC.

The chain joins TRBV27 to TRBJ1-2; the match to TRBD1 covers 10 bases. The V gene end was trimmed by 3 bases and the J gene end by 6 bases; junction bases not matched to a gene: 13. CDR3 length: 17 amino acids. CDR1 and CDR2 (germline): MNHEY, SMNVEV (reference sequence). For the CDR3, the DNA is TGTGCCAGCAGTTTTTATTCTGGGACAGGGGTGAGGGATGGCTACACCTTC. This encodes CASSFYSGTGVRDGYTF.

The V and J genes are TRBV24-1 and TRBJ1-5, with 8 nucleotides matching TRBD1. Per the germline V gene, CDR1 is KGHDR and CDR2 is SFDVKD. Trimming at V came to 9 bases and at J to 0 bases, leaving 3 bases not matched to a gene. The CDR3 has 14 residues. CDR3 DNA sequence: TGTGCCACCCAGGGGGCGGGTAGCAATCAGCCCCAGCATTTT. This encodes CATQGAGSNQPQHF.

J is TRBJ2-7 and V is TRBV11-1, with D possibly matching TRBD1 (5 bases). Germline CDR1 and CDR2: SGHAT and FQDESV (reference sequence). The CDR3 is made up of 15 amino acids. V gave up 1 base and J gave up 0 bases, with 10 bases separating them. The CDR3 spells CASSLEQAVSYEQYF. CDR3 DNA sequence: TGTGCCAGCAGCTTAGAACAGGCCGTCTCCTACGAGCAGTACTTC. The full variable domain, in which reference TRBV11-1 and TRBJ2-7 provide the parts outside the CDR3, is EAEVAQSPRYKITEKSQAVAFWCDPISGHATLYWYRQILGQGPELLVQFQDESVVDDSQLPKDRFSAERLKGVDSTLKIQPAELGDSAMYLCASSLEQAVSYEQYFGPGTRLTVT.

V is TRBV29-1 and J is TRBJ1-1, with D perhaps matching TRBD1 (5 bases). This CDR3 region has 12 residues. Trimming removed 4 bases at V and 6 bases at J, with 12 bases between. The germline V gene encodes CDR1 SQVTM and CDR2 ANQGSEA. In DNA, the CDR3 is TGCAGCGTTGGAGCAGGGAAGGCTGAAGCTTTCTTT. Translation: CSVGAGKAEAFF.

The chain employs TRBV7-8 and TRBJ1-1, with a tentative D call TRBD1 (6 bases). V lost 5 bases, J lost 8 bases, and 18 bases lay in between. The CDR3 runs 14 residues. CDR1 is SGHVS, CDR2 FQNEAQ, per germline. The CDR3 sequence: CASSTAFGGPEAFF. In DNA form, the CDR3 reads TGTGCCAGCAGCACGGCCTTCGGGGGGCCGGAAGCTTTCTTT.

The chain links TRBV19 to TRBJ1-5, with D perhaps TRBD1 (5 bases). This CDR3 is built from 13 residues. Trimming stripped 6 bases from V and 6 bases from J, with 12 bases between. From germline, CDR1 is LNHDA and CDR2 SQIVND (reference sequence). This CDR3 reads CASSQGWGQPQHF. The CDR3 region has the DNA TGTGCCAGTAGCCAGGGATGGGGTCAGCCCCAGCATTTT.

The rearrangement uses TRBV30 and TRBJ1-6, with 8 nucleotides matching TRBD1. CDR1 is GTSNPN, CDR2 SVGIG, per germline (reference sequence). V was pared by 4 bases and J by 8 bases, with 4 bases of the junction left unmatched. The CDR3 covers 13 residues. The CDR3 bases are TGTGCCTGGAACGCCAGGGGGCATTCACCCCTCCACTTT. Encoded protein: CAWNARGHSPLHF.

DNA of the CDR3: TGTGCCAGCTCCGGGACTGCCGACGGTGAGACCCAGTACTTC. Protein product: CASSGTADGETQYF. The gene calls are TRBV6-6 and TRBJ2-5; TRBD2 might be the D (6 bases). This CDR3 spans 14 amino acids. The germline V gene encodes CDR1 MNHNY and CDR2 SVGAGI (reference sequence). Trimming took off 8 bases at V and 5 bases at J, with 18 bases between the two ends.

In this sample, this clone turned up once. The chain has TRBV19 and TRBJ1-6; D remains unclear. The CDR3 sequence is 17 residues long. Germline V gives CDR1 LNHDA, CDR2 SQIVND (reference sequence). The germline V and J ends were trimmed by 4 bases and 6 bases, with 19 bases remaining between them. The CDR3: CASSNSATGILNSPLHF. The CDR3 coding sequence is TGTGCCAGTAGTAATAGTGCCACCGGTATTCTTAATTCACCCCTCCACTTT.

Comments on this clone: Sequence at one end of the junction differs from germline and may be a read error. The chain recombines TRBV6-1 with TRBJ1-5, with a tentative D call TRBD1 (6 bases). CDR3 length equals 13 residues. Germline V gene data show CDR1 as MNHNS and CDR2 as SASEGT. The CDR3 region has the DNA TGTGCCAGCAGAGAAGACAGGAATCAGCCCCAGCATTTT. Protein: CASREDRNQPQHF.

This rearrangement joins TRBV7-8 to TRBJ2-2; TRBD2 might be the D (5 bases). The V gene lost 5 bases and the J gene lost 7 bases, with 11 bases spanning the gap. Germline V gives CDR1 SGHVS, CDR2 FQNEAQ. The CDR3 extends over 13 amino acids. CDR3 sequence reads: CASSPTRGGELFF. CDR3 bases: TGTGCCAGCAGCCCCACACGGGGCGGGGAGCTGTTTTTT.

V gene TRBV5-1 combines with J gene TRBJ2-5; D possibly corresponds to TRBD1 (6 bases). CDR3 size: 15 residues. Looked up from germline, CDR1 is SGHRS and CDR2 is YFSETQ. The V end lost 0 bases, the J end lost 5 bases, and 14 bases lay between the germline ends. Written as DNA, the CDR3 is TGCGCCAGCAGCTTGGGTTGGGGGCTGGAGGAGACCCAGTACTTC. It is translated as CASSLGWGLEETQYF.

As DNA, the CDR3 is TGTGCCAGCTCCCGAGGGGGCACCAATCAGCCCCAGCATTTT. Residues: CASSRGGTNQPQHF. The chain is built from TRBV6-5 and TRBJ1-5; 7 bases match TRBD1. Unmatched junction bases numbered 7, after V lost 8 bases and J lost 3 bases. Per the germline V gene, CDR1 is MNHEY and CDR2 is SVGAGI. CDR3 length equals 14 residues.

The count of this clone is one. This chain connects TRBV4-2 to TRBJ2-2; 11 bases agree with TRBD2. Germline CDR1 LGHNA, CDR2 YNFKEQ. J gave up 5 bases and V 4 bases, and 6 bases lay outside the gene matches. The CDR3 sequence is 16 residues long. The CDR3 nucleotides read TGTGCCAGCAGCCCACTAGCGGGGGCGATTACCGGGGAGCTGTTTTTT. Its protein is CASSPLAGAITGELFF.

The chain recombines TRBV20-1 with TRBJ2-7; a possible D gene is TRBD2 (5 bases). Germline V gene data show CDR1 as DFQATT and CDR2 as SNEGSKA (reference sequence). Trimming removed 5 bases at V and 3 bases at J, with 8 bases between. The CDR3 extends over 11 amino acids. The CDR3 region is CSAVGDYEQYF. The DNA of the CDR3 is TGCAGTGCTGTGGGAGACTACGAGCAGTACTTC.

The chain recombines TRBV3-1 (or the pseudogene TRBV3-2) with TRBJ2-3; TRBD2 matches 8 bases. With V trimmed by 4 bases and J by 4 bases, 4 bases remained unmatched. In germline, CDR1 is LGHDT, CDR2 YNNKEL (reference sequence). This CDR3 spans 14 amino acids. CDR3 bases: TGTGCCAGCAGCCTCGGACTAGCCTCAGATACGCAGTATTTT. It codes for CASSLGLASDTQYF.

The table lists this clone with a count of one. The V call is TRBV2, the J call TRBJ2-2; maybe TRBD1 (5 bases). V dropped 0 bases and J dropped 0 bases, with 8 bases sitting between them. The germline V gene has CDR1 SNHLY and CDR2 FYNNEI. There are 16 residues in the CDR3. The CDR3 region has the DNA TGTGCCAGCAGTGAAGCGCCAGGGACGAACACCGGGGAGCTGTTTTTT. Amino acid sequence: CASSEAPGTNTGELFF.

The J gene is TRBJ2-2, the V gene TRBV28; 12 bases match TRBD2. V lost 2 bases, J lost 4 bases, and 5 bases stayed unmatched. The CDR3 contains 17 residues. CDR1 is MDHEN, CDR2 SYDVKM, per germline. The CDR3: CASSLLAGGKGTGELFF. In DNA, the CDR3 is TGTGCCAGCAGTTTACTAGCGGGGGGGAAGGGCACCGGGGAGCTGTTTTTT.

This clone has only one observation. The rearrangement links TRBV5-4 to TRBJ2-7; 8 nucleotides line up with TRBD1. Looked up from germline, CDR1 is SGHNT and CDR2 is YYREEE (reference sequence). The CDR3 runs to 15 residues. The trim removed 0 bases at V and 3 bases at J, leaving 5 bases unmatched. The CDR3 loop reads CASSLDRTGIYEQYF. The CDR3 bases are TGTGCCAGCAGCTTGGATAGGACAGGGATCTACGAGCAGTACTTC. Full variable domain (missing parts from reference TRBV5-4 and TRBJ2-7): ETGVTQSPTHLIKTRGQQVTLRCSSQSGHNTVSWYQQALGQGPQFIFQYYREEENGRGNFPPRFSGLQFPNYSSELNVNALELDDSALYLCASSLDRTGIYEQYFGPGTRLTVT.

The CDR3 loop is CASSINGLPGNTIYF. The CDR3, as DNA: TGTGCCAGCTCAATAAACGGACTTCCTGGAAACACCATATATTTT. The V call is TRBV18, the J call TRBJ1-3; no firm D call. Germline assignment: CDR1 KGHSH and CDR2 LQKENI. Between the trimmed V and J ends, which lost 5 bases and 2 bases, there was a span of 13 bases. The CDR3 spans 15 residues.

This chain connects TRBV7-3 to TRBJ2-7; perhaps TRBD1 as D (6 bases). This CDR3 is 14 amino acids long. From germline, CDR1 is SGHTA and CDR2 FQGTGA. Trimming took off 5 bases at V and 4 bases at J, with 15 bases between the two ends. The DNA for the CDR3 is TGTGCCAGCAGCCTTTACAGGGACGATTACGAGCAGTACTTC. It yields the protein CASSLYRDDYEQYF.

The CDR3 is CASSSEALGNTEAFF. CDR3 sequence (DNA): TGTGCCAGCAGCTCCGAGGCCCTGGGGAACACTGAAGCTTTCTTT. The chain joins TRBV11-2 to TRBJ1-1; no clear D gene. V lost 4 bases and J lost 1, with 13 bases in between. The CDR3 is 15 amino acids. Germline CDR1 reads SGHAT; CDR2 reads FQNNGV.

V and J are TRBV6-5 and TRBJ1-5; D is ambiguous. V lost 6 bases, J lost 4 bases, and 10 bases lay in between. The CDR3 has 13 amino acids. Germline-derived CDR1 and CDR2 are MNHEY and SVGAGI. In DNA form, the CDR3 reads TGTGCCAGCAGGATAACAAAAAATCAGCCCCAGCATTTT. Amino acids: CASRITKNQPQHF.

This sequence joins TRBV5-1 and TRBJ1-2; D gene uncertain. Germline values: CDR1 SGHRS, CDR2 YFSETQ. Trimming took off 4 bases at V and 2 bases at J, with 12 bases between the two ends. This CDR3 contains 14 residues. The CDR3 protein is CASSPSQVNYGYTF. CDR3 nucleotide sequence: TGCGCCAGCAGCCCCAGCCAGGTGAACTATGGCTACACCTTC.

The CDR3 sequence: CAISESRTGDGYTF. In DNA, the CDR3 is TGTGCCATCAGTGAGTCCCGGACAGGGGATGGCTACACCTTC. The chain joins TRBV10-3 to TRBJ1-2; 9 nucleotides match TRBD1. The germline gives CDR1 ENHRY, CDR2 SYGVKD. The length of the CDR3 is 14 residues. The ends lost 0 bases at V and 6 bases at J; junction bases unmatched: 2.

The V call is TRBV2, the J call TRBJ1-5, with D maybe TRBD1 (5 bases). The V gene's germline CDR1 is SNHLY and CDR2 FYNNEI. The CDR3 runs 14 residues. The V gene lost 3 bases and the J gene lost 8 bases, with 14 bases spanning the gap. CDR3 DNA: TGTGCCAGCAGTGAGGGGCGGGACCGGGAGCCCCAGCATTTT. Protein: CASSEGRDREPQHF.